A single sample gave rise to the 15 T cell receptor beta chains below, sequenced in a study of blood T cell repertoires in COVID-19. The method was immunoSEQ multiplex PCR; TCRdb's version includes in-frame clones alone and lacks a portion of them. The sample has 150,000 to 200,000 clones, approximately 80% seen once; the top ten hold approximately 15%. Sequenced: PBMCs or T cells enriched from blood (not recorded which). Every receptor here comes from a man between 60 and 75 years old who had been exposed to COVID-19.

The chain has TRBV19 and TRBJ1-5; weak D call: TRBD1 (6 bases). With 2 bases removed from V and 3 bases from J, the gap between germline ends came to 17 bases. Germline V gene sequence: CDR1 LNHDA, CDR2 SQIVND (reference sequence). The CDR3 covers 17 residues. This chain's CDR3 is CASSIQRGQRVNQPQHF. The CDR3 DNA sequence: TGTGCCAGTAGTATACAAAGAGGACAGAGAGTCAATCAGCCCCAGCATTTT.

This clone was seen only a few times. The rearrangement uses TRBV11-3 and TRBJ1-6; tentative D call: TRBD1 (6 bases). CDR1 is SGHNT and CDR2 is YENEEA in the germline V gene. This CDR3 is built from 14 residues. V lost 3 bases, J lost 5 bases, and 8 bases lay in between. The DNA for the CDR3 is TGTGCCAGCAGCTTTACAGGGAATAATTCACCCCTCCACTTT. Amino acids: CASSFTGNNSPLHF.

The chain recombines TRBV5-5 with TRBJ1-1; TRBD1 might be the D (5 bases). Germline lookup yields CDR1 SGHKS and CDR2 YYEKEE (reference sequence). The CDR3 extends over 15 amino acids. With 0 bases removed from V and 10 bases from J, the gap between germline ends came to 19 bases. CDR3 sequence reads: CASSLDSPGSDLAFF. For the CDR3, the DNA is TGTGCCAGCAGCTTGGACTCCCCAGGGTCGGATTTAGCTTTCTTT.

The chain couples TRBV2 to TRBJ2-5; perhaps TRBD2 as D (5 bases). From germline, CDR1 is SNHLY and CDR2 FYNNEI. The germline V and J ends were trimmed by 6 bases and 7 bases, with 15 bases remaining between them. The CDR3 covers 13 residues. The CDR3 DNA follows: TGTGCCAGCAGCGCTTATACTAGGGTGACCCAGTACTTC. Its protein is CASSAYTRVTQYF.

The DNA of the CDR3 is TGCGCCAGCAGGATTGCAGCGGGAGGGACGGAGCAGTTCTTC. Protein sequence: CASRIAAGGTEQFF. This rearrangement joins TRBV5-1 to TRBJ2-1; TRBD2 matches at 10 bases. The CDR3 has 14 amino acids. The V segment lost 5 bases and the J segment 10 bases; nucleotides outside the gene matches: 9. Germline-derived CDR1 and CDR2 are SGHRS and YFSETQ.

This clone was counted only a few times. At the DNA level, this CDR3 is encoded by other sequences in the same sample as well. This rearrangement joins TRBV5-4 to TRBJ2-3, with D perhaps TRBD2 (5 bases). V was shortened by 4 bases and J by 0 bases, with 12 bases between the two germline ends. Germline V gene lookup returns CDR1 SGHNT and CDR2 YYREEE (reference sequence). The CDR3 contains 15 residues. CDR3: CASSPRAGSTDTQYF. The DNA of the CDR3 is TGTGCCAGCAGCCCGAGGGCGGGTAGCACAGATACGCAGTATTTT.

V and J are TRBV27 and TRBJ2-5; 8 bases fit TRBD2. Germline CDR1 and CDR2: MNHEY and SMNVEV (reference sequence). The CDR3 extends over 14 amino acids. The junction had 8 bases not matched to a gene; V was cut back by 3 bases and J by 8 bases. The CDR3 nucleotides read TGTGCCAGCAGTTTCGGCGGGAGGTCCGTTACCCAGTACTTC. Its protein product is CASSFGGRSVTQYF.

The rearrangement uses TRBV19 and TRBJ1-2; TRBD1 might be the D (6 bases). The V gene lost 11 bases and the J gene lost 7 bases, with 26 bases spanning the gap. Germline V gene sequence: CDR1 LNHDA, CDR2 SQIVND (reference sequence). The CDR3 runs 15 residues. This CDR3 reads CAAGVGGYRVPGYTF. In DNA, the CDR3 is TGTGCCGCGGGGGTAGGTGGATACAGGGTCCCTGGCTACACCTTC.

Here the CDR3 reads CASSPRETSATSSYNEQFF. CDR3 DNA sequence: TGCGCCAGCAGCCCTCGCGAGACTAGCGCTACGAGCTCCTACAATGAGCAGTTCTTC. The chain is built from TRBV5-1 and TRBJ2-1, with TRBD2 identical over 8 bases. CDR1 SGHRS and CDR2 YFSETQ come from the germline V gene. V lost 4 bases to trimming and J lost 0 bases; unmatched junction nucleotides: 15. The CDR3 sequence is 19 residues long. The variable domain in full, with the rest retrieved from reference TRBV5-1 and TRBJ2-1, is KAGVTQTPRYLIKTRGQQVTLSCSPISGHRSVSWYQQTPGQGLQFLFEYFSETQRNKGNFPGRFSGRQFSNSRSEMNVSTLELGDSALYLCASSPRETSATSSYNEQFFGPGTRLTVL.

The V gene is TRBV7-9, the J gene TRBJ2-5; 7 bases fit TRBD2. This CDR3 has 13 amino acids. The germline V gene encodes CDR1 SEHNR and CDR2 FQNEAQ (reference sequence). The V segment lost 8 bases and the J segment 5 bases; nucleotides outside the gene matches: 8. This chain's CDR3 is CASQRGDWETQYF. DNA for the CDR3: TGTGCCAGCCAACGGGGGGATTGGGAGACCCAGTACTTC.

The chain combines TRBV2 with TRBJ2-7; 7 nucleotides agree with TRBD1. The ends lost 8 bases at V and 2 bases at J; junction bases unmatched: 6. Germline V lookup: CDR1 SNHLY, CDR2 FYNNEI. The CDR3 contains 13 residues. For the CDR3, the DNA is TGTGCCAGCGGAAGACAGGGCCCCTACGAGCAGTACTTC. It is translated as CASGRQGPYEQYF.

The chain is built from TRBV5-6 and TRBJ1-1; tentative D call: TRBD1 (6 bases). This CDR3 region has 14 residues. The V end was cut by 6 bases, the J end by 3 bases, with 15 bases between. Germline CDR1 is SGHDT and CDR2 is YYEEEE. The CDR3 DNA is TGTGCCAGCACCCATCGAGGGGGATACACTGAAGCTTTCTTT. Its translation is CASTHRGGYTEAFF.

V is TRBV24-1 and J is TRBJ2-3; D ambiguous. The germline V gene has CDR1 KGHDR and CDR2 SFDVKD. With 2 bases removed from V and 5 bases from J, the gap between germline ends came to 7 bases. This CDR3 spans 13 amino acids. CDR3 amino acids: CATSDYGGDTQYF. The CDR3 DNA follows: TGTGCCACCAGTGATTATGGCGGAGATACGCAGTATTTT.

Notes on this clone: Sequence at one end of the junction differs from germline and may be a read error. The chain recombines TRBV5-6 with TRBJ1-2; D perhaps matches TRBD1 (6 bases). This CDR3 comprises 13 residues. Germline V gene data show CDR1 as SGHDT and CDR2 as YYEEEE. CDR3: CASSPGQTVGFAF. For the CDR3, the DNA is TGTGCCAGCAGCCCTGGACAGACGGTTGGGTTTGCCTTC.

The V call is TRBV19, the J call TRBJ1-5, with 9 bases that match TRBD1. V shed 6 bases and J 3 bases; nucleotides not matched to a gene: 15. The CDR3 covers 18 residues. The germline V gene encodes CDR1 LNHDA and CDR2 SQIVND (reference sequence). CDR3 residues: CASSGQTGGRRLNQPQHF. The CDR3, as DNA: TGTGCCAGTAGCGGCCAAACAGGGGGCAGGCGGCTCAATCAGCCCCAGCATTTT.